The rows below give T cell receptor beta chains drawn from one sample of a study of shared clonotypes between healthy human individuals. Sequencing was performed with immunoSEQ multiplex PCR; in TCRdb, only in-frame clones are kept and a portion is missing. The sample lists hundreds of thousands of clones, 55% to 85% occurring once. Source material: memory CD4+ T cells sorted from blood. The receptors were sampled from a woman between 25 and 40 years old in good health. CDR3s include the opening cysteine and the closing phenylalanine or tryptophan. Each record gives: D gene, V gene, clone size, J gene, CDR3 DNA, CDR3 protein. The D gene is left open where the match is weak. A row's size may be missing; if present it is once, few, many or a size class.

d_call: TRBD1
v_call: TRBV27
clone_size: few
j_call: TRBJ1-4
cdr3_nt: TGTGCCAGCAGTCCCGGGGACAGGGCCGTTAAAAAACTGTTTTTT
cdr3_aa: CASSPGDRAVKKLFF

d_call: NA
v_call: TRBV7-2
clone_size: NA
j_call: TRBJ1-6
cdr3_nt: TGTGCCAGCAGCTTAGATCAGGGAGCCAATTCACCCCTCCACTTT
cdr3_aa: CASSLDQGANSPLHF

d_call: NA
v_call: TRBV5-1
clone_size: few
j_call: TRBJ1-1
cdr3_nt: TGCGCCAGCAGCTTGGCTCAGTTGAACACTGAAGCTTTCTTT
cdr3_aa: CASSLAQLNTEAFF

d_call: NA
v_call: TRBV5-5
clone_size: NA
j_call: TRBJ1-3
cdr3_nt: TGTGCCAGCGCGGGGTCGCGGAGCATGGGAAACACCATATATTTT
cdr3_aa: CASAGSRSMGNTIYF

d_call: TRBD2
v_call: TRBV7-6
clone_size: NA
j_call: TRBJ2-1
cdr3_nt: TGTGCCAGCAGCTCCCCCGGGACTAGAAGACACAATGAGCAGTTCTTC
cdr3_aa: CASSSPGTRRHNEQFF

d_call: TRBD1
v_call: TRBV7-9
clone_size: NA
j_call: TRBJ1-2
cdr3_nt: TGTGCCAGCAGCCCAGACAGGGCGCGTGGCTACACCTTC
cdr3_aa: CASSPDRARGYTF

d_call: NA
v_call: TRBV4-1
clone_size: once
j_call: TRBJ1-5
cdr3_nt: TGCGCCAGCAGCCAACCTGGATTCGGTAGGGAGCCCCAGCATTTT
cdr3_aa: CASSQPGFGREPQHF

d_call: TRBD2
v_call: TRBV19
clone_size: NA
j_call: TRBJ2-3
cdr3_nt: TGTGCCAGTAACCACCGGACTAGCGGGAGTTTAGATACGCAGTATTTT
cdr3_aa: CASNHRTSGSLDTQYF

d_call: NA
v_call: TRBV28
clone_size: NA
j_call: TRBJ1-3
cdr3_nt: TGTGCCAGCAGTTTAGGGCAGGCCTCTGGAAACACCATATATTTT
cdr3_aa: CASSLGQASGNTIYF

d_call: NA
v_call: TRBV6-4
clone_size: few
j_call: TRBJ2-1
cdr3_nt: TGTGCCAGCAGTCGTGGGGCTAGCGAGTACAATGAGCAGTTCTTC
cdr3_aa: CASSRGASEYNEQFF

d_call: NA
v_call: TRBV29-1
clone_size: few
j_call: TRBJ1-1
cdr3_nt: TGCAGCTCGGGGAGAAACACTGAAGCTTTCTTT
cdr3_aa: CSSGRNTEAFF

d_call: NA
v_call: TRBV7-9
clone_size: NA
j_call: TRBJ2-7
cdr3_nt: TGTGCCAGCAGCCCCCAGGGGATACGGCACGAGCAGTACTTC
cdr3_aa: CASSPQGIRHEQYF

d_call: NA
v_call: TRBV5-1
clone_size: few
j_call: TRBJ1-1
cdr3_nt: TGCGCCAGCAGCTTTTATGGGTCCACTGAAGCTTTCTTT
cdr3_aa: CASSFYGSTEAFF

d_call: NA
v_call: TRBV1
clone_size: few
j_call: TRBJ2-7
cdr3_nt: TGCACCAGCAGCCTAGACCCCGGAACAGGGGGATCCGACCAGTACTTC
cdr3_aa: CTSSLDPGTGGSDQYF

d_call: TRBD1
v_call: TRBV12-5
clone_size: NA
j_call: TRBJ1-3
cdr3_nt: TGTGCTAGTGGCCGGGACCGACAGGGAGGGCGAAACACCATATATTTT
cdr3_aa: CASGRDRQGGRNTIYF

d_call: NA
v_call: TRBV9
clone_size: once
j_call: TRBJ2-3
cdr3_nt: TGTGCCAGCAGCGTAACCCCGCGCACAGATACGCAGTATTTT
cdr3_aa: CASSVTPRTDTQYF

d_call: NA
v_call: TRBV5-1
clone_size: NA
j_call: TRBJ2-7
cdr3_nt: TGCGCCAGCAGCAACGGAAACTACGAGCAGTACTTC
cdr3_aa: CASSNGNYEQYF

d_call: TRBD1
v_call: TRBV28
clone_size: NA
j_call: TRBJ1-5
cdr3_nt: TGTGCCAGCAGACGTACAGGGGTTAATCAGCCCCAGCATTTT
cdr3_aa: CASRRTGVNQPQHF

d_call: NA
v_call: TRBV19
clone_size: once
j_call: TRBJ2-1
cdr3_nt: TGTGCCAGTAAAGGAGGGACAAAGAATGAGCAGTTCTTC
cdr3_aa: CASKGGTKNEQFF

d_call: TRBD2
v_call: TRBV7-9
clone_size: NA
j_call: TRBJ2-5
cdr3_nt: TGTGCCAGCATCCCCACGTGGCTAGCGGGAGAAGAGACCCAGTACTTC
cdr3_aa: CASIPTWLAGEETQYF

d_call: NA
v_call: TRBV30
clone_size: NA
j_call: TRBJ2-2
cdr3_nt: TGTGCCTGGAGACGACCTGGGGCCGGGGAGCTGTTTTTT
cdr3_aa: CAWRRPGAGELFF

d_call: NA
v_call: TRBV28
clone_size: NA
j_call: TRBJ2-7
cdr3_nt: TGTGCCAGCAGCCCCCTCGACGGGAGCAGGTACGAGCAGTACTTC
cdr3_aa: CASSPLDGSRYEQYF

d_call: NA
v_call: TRBV10-2
clone_size: many
j_call: TRBJ2-1
cdr3_nt: TGCGCCAGCAAGGCTGAGGGCTCGATGCTCAATGAGCAGTTCTTC
cdr3_aa: CASKAEGSMLNEQFF

d_call: NA
v_call: TRBV28
clone_size: once
j_call: TRBJ2-7
cdr3_nt: TGTGCCAGCAAAGGCACAACCTACGAGCAGTACTTC
cdr3_aa: CASKGTTYEQYF

d_call: NA
v_call: TRBV6-4
clone_size: many
j_call: TRBJ1-2
cdr3_nt: TGTGCGAGCCGGGACGGATCTAACTATGGCTACACCTTC
cdr3_aa: CASRDGSNYGYTF

d_call: NA
v_call: TRBV4-1
clone_size: NA
j_call: TRBJ2-2
cdr3_nt: TGCGCCAGCAGCCAAGTCGATTTGGTTGTCCTGTCCGGGGAGCTGTTTTTT
cdr3_aa: CASSQVDLVVLSGELFF

d_call: TRBD2
v_call: TRBV19
clone_size: NA
j_call: TRBJ2-1
cdr3_nt: TGTGCCAGTGTTAGGACTAGCGGGACCAATGAGCAGTTCTTC
cdr3_aa: CASVRTSGTNEQFF

d_call: NA
v_call: TRBV28
clone_size: NA
j_call: TRBJ2-2
cdr3_nt: TGTGCCAGCAGTTTCAGGTGGCAGGCGAACACCGGGGAGCTGTTTTTT
cdr3_aa: CASSFRWQANTGELFF

d_call: TRBD1
v_call: TRBV18
clone_size: NA
j_call: TRBJ1-1
cdr3_nt: TGTGCCAGCTCACCACGACAGGGAAACACTGAAGCTTTCTTT
cdr3_aa: CASSPRQGNTEAFF

d_call: TRBD1
v_call: TRBV6-1
clone_size: NA
j_call: TRBJ2-2
cdr3_nt: TGTGCCAGCAGTTGGACAGGGACCGGGGAGCTGTTTTTT
cdr3_aa: CASSWTGTGELFF

d_call: TRBD2
v_call: TRBV18
clone_size: NA
j_call: TRBJ2-5
cdr3_nt: TGTGCCAGCTCACCACCGGGGACTAGCACCTTCCAAGAGACCCAGTACTTC
cdr3_aa: CASSPPGTSTFQETQYF

d_call: TRBD2
v_call: TRBV27
clone_size: NA
j_call: TRBJ2-5
cdr3_nt: TGTGCCAGCAGTCCAAGACCTTGGGGGACTAGCGGATTATACCAAGAGACCCAGTACTTC
cdr3_aa: CASSPRPWGTSGLYQETQYF

d_call: TRBD1
v_call: TRBV5-1
clone_size: once
j_call: TRBJ2-2
cdr3_nt: TGCGCCAGTGGACAGGGGGTTAACACCGGGGAGCTGTTTTTT
cdr3_aa: CASGQGVNTGELFF

d_call: TRBD2
v_call: TRBV6-1
clone_size: NA
j_call: TRBJ2-5
cdr3_nt: TGTGCCAGCAGATTACTAGCGGATTTACAAGAGACCCAGTACTTC
cdr3_aa: CASRLLADLQETQYF

d_call: TRBD1
v_call: TRBV5-6
clone_size: NA
j_call: TRBJ1-2
cdr3_nt: TGTGCCAGCAGCTTGGTGGACAGGGACAGAGGTGGCTACACCTTC
cdr3_aa: CASSLVDRDRGGYTF

d_call: NA
v_call: TRBV2
clone_size: NA
j_call: TRBJ1-2
cdr3_nt: TGTGCCAGCGGATTCGGCGATGGCTACACCTTC
cdr3_aa: CASGFGDGYTF

d_call: NA
v_call: TRBV11-2
clone_size: NA
j_call: TRBJ2-6
cdr3_nt: TGTGCCAGCAGCCCGCATATACTAGCGTGGGACACTGGGGCCAACGTCCTGACTTTC
cdr3_aa: CASSPHILAWDTGANVLTF

d_call: NA
v_call: TRBV6-5
clone_size: few
j_call: TRBJ1-6
cdr3_nt: TGTGCCAGCGCCCGGACAGACTATAATTCACCCCTCCACTTT
cdr3_aa: CASARTDYNSPLHF

d_call: NA
v_call: TRBV5-1
clone_size: NA
j_call: TRBJ2-7
cdr3_nt: TGCGCCAGCAGCTTTCAGGGCCACGAGCAGTACTTC
cdr3_aa: CASSFQGHEQYF

d_call: NA
v_call: TRBV21-1
clone_size: NA
j_call: TRBJ1-1
cdr3_nt: TGTGCCAGCAGCAAACCCGCCAGGGGGGAAACTGAAGCTTTCTTT
cdr3_aa: CASSKPARGETEAFF

d_call: TRBD1
v_call: TRBV14
clone_size: many
j_call: TRBJ1-1
cdr3_nt: TGTGCCAGCAGCCAAGGGTACAGGGGGAACACTGAAGCTTTCTTT
cdr3_aa: CASSQGYRGNTEAFF

d_call: NA
v_call: TRBV28
clone_size: few
j_call: TRBJ1-2
cdr3_nt: TGTGCCAGCCTTCAGGGGAACTATGGCTACACCTTC
cdr3_aa: CASLQGNYGYTF

d_call: NA
v_call: TRBV6-1
clone_size: NA
j_call: TRBJ1-1
cdr3_nt: TGTGCCAGCCATATAACAGGAAGAGCTTTCTTT
cdr3_aa: CASHITGRAFF

d_call: TRBD2
v_call: TRBV5-1
clone_size: NA
j_call: TRBJ2-7
cdr3_nt: TGCGCCAGCAGCAGCTCCGGGACTACCGACTTCTACGAGCAGTACTTC
cdr3_aa: CASSSSGTTDFYEQYF

d_call: NA
v_call: TRBV15
clone_size: NA
j_call: TRBJ2-5
cdr3_nt: TGTGCCACCAGCAGAGATAGGGCCCAGATCCAAGAGACCCAGTACTTC
cdr3_aa: CATSRDRAQIQETQYF

d_call: NA
v_call: TRBV10-3
clone_size: NA
j_call: TRBJ2-2
cdr3_nt: TGTGCCATCAGTGGAGGCTCGGGGACCGGGGAGCTGTTTTTT
cdr3_aa: CAISGGSGTGELFF

d_call: NA
v_call: TRBV30
clone_size: NA
j_call: TRBJ1-3
cdr3_nt: TGTGCCTGGAGTGAAGGCTTAAATACTGGAAACACCATATATTTT
cdr3_aa: CAWSEGLNTGNTIYF

d_call: NA
v_call: TRBV19
clone_size: NA
j_call: TRBJ1-4
cdr3_nt: TGTGCCAGTAGTATAGGCGGGACTGCTAATGAAAAACTGTTTTTT
cdr3_aa: CASSIGGTANEKLFF

d_call: NA
v_call: TRBV10-2
clone_size: NA
j_call: TRBJ1-5
cdr3_nt: TGCGCCAGCGGTTTCAACTGGGATCAGCCCCAGCATTTT
cdr3_aa: CASGFNWDQPQHF

d_call: NA
v_call: TRBV11-1
clone_size: NA
j_call: TRBJ1-1
cdr3_nt: TGTGCCAGCAGCCCCGCATCTTACACTGAAGCTTTCTTT
cdr3_aa: CASSPASYTEAFF

d_call: NA
v_call: TRBV4-1
clone_size: many
j_call: TRBJ1-5
cdr3_nt: TGCGCCAGCAGCCGGGACCCGGGTCAGCCCCAGCATTTT
cdr3_aa: CASSRDPGQPQHF